This TCR beta chain was observed in a study of shared clonotypes between healthy human individuals. PCR replicates performed on unsorted PBMC used approximately 310 ng DNA, 25,000 to 35,000 T cell genomes. In the study's own analysis: Sequence data from immunoSEQ were junction-only and lacked quality scores; consequently, filtering differed. The data were produced by immunoSEQ multiplex PCR, yet TCRdb's version contains in-frame clones alone and is incomplete. V, J and clone size were drawn from that table, and D and trimming were deduced from the DNA. Of about 510,000 clones listed, roughly 78% are singletons. From germline, CDR1 is MDHEN and CDR2 SYDVKM. The CDR3 consists of 16 residues. Trimming pared 6 bases from V and 1 base from J, leaving 15 bases between. Adult donors, all healthy and HIV-negative, had no recent acute infections or vaccinations. Among the donors, all were Caucasian adults who lived in Nashville, Tennessee.

The V and J genes are TRBV28 and TRBJ1-4, with D tentatively TRBD1 (5 bases). Source material: PBMCs. The clonotype comes from a middle-aged woman in good health. Some clones in this sample may be carry-over from other donors' samples. CDR3 DNA sequence: TGTGCCAGCAGCGGAGCCCCGGGGGGAACTAATGAAAAACTGTTTTTT. Amino acids: CASSGAPGGTNEKLFF.